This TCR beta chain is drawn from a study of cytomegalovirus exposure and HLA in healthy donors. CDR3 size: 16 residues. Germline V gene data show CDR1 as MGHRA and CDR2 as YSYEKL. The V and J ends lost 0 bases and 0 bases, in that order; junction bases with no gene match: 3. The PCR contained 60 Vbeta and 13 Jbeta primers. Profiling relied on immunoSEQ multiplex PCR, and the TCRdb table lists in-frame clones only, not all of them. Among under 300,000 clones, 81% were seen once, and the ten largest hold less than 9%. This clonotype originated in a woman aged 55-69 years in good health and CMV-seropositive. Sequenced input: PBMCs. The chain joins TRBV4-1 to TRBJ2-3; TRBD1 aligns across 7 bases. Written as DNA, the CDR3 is TGCGCCAGCAGCCAAGAGAGCAGGGGGAGCACAGATACGCAGTATTTT. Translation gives CASSQESRGSTDTQYF.